This passage covers 26 T cell receptor beta chains from one sample sequenced in a study of lymphopenia after photon versus proton radiotherapy. Sequencing used immunoSEQ multiplex PCR; TCRdb keeps in-frame clones, though not all of them. The table has about 50,000 clones, 92% seen once. Sequences were derived from peripheral blood, sampled from a patient treated with photon-based radiotherapy. The receptors here all came from a woman in her thirties or forties with cholangiocarcinoma.

The chain links TRBV30 to TRBJ1-1, with D unresolved. Germline CDR1 GTSNPN, CDR2 SVGIG (reference sequence). With 0 bases removed from V and 5 bases from J, the gap between germline ends came to 7 bases. The CDR3 covers 12 residues. The DNA for the CDR3 is TGTGCCTGGAGTGTAGGAGGGACTGAAGCTTTCTTT. It translates to CAWSVGGTEAFF. The whole variable domain, remainder taken from reference TRBV30 and TRBJ1-1, is SQTIHQWPATLVQPVGSPLSLECTVEGTSNPNLYWYRQAAGRGLQLLFYSVGIGQISSEVPQNLSASRPQDRQFILSSKKLLLSDSGFYLCAWSVGGTEAFFGQGTRLTVV.

The chain carries TRBV5-1 and TRBJ2-1; TRBD1 aligns across 10 bases. With V trimmed by 0 bases and J by 6 bases, 3 bases remained unmatched. Germline V gene lookup returns CDR1 SGHRS and CDR2 YFSETQ. The CDR3 contains 15 residues. The CDR3 sequence is CASSLEGQGINEQFF. CDR3 sequence (DNA): TGCGCCAGCAGCTTGGAGGGACAGGGGATCAATGAGCAGTTCTTC.

The rearrangement joins TRBV29-1 to TRBJ2-1; 15 bases agree with TRBD2. CDR1 SQVTM and CDR2 ANQGSEA come from the germline V gene. The CDR3 has 13 residues. The V and J ends lost 4 bases and 13 bases, in that order; junction bases with no gene match: 5. In DNA form, the CDR3 reads TGCAGCGTTGGGACTAGCGGGAGGGGGATCCAGTTCTTC. Translated: CSVGTSGRGIQFF.

This clone was found a few times. V is TRBV5-1 and J is TRBJ1-5; no reliable D call. The CDR3 has 14 residues. Trimming removed 3 bases at V and 2 bases at J, with 9 bases between. Per the germline V gene, CDR1 is SGHRS and CDR2 is YFSETQ. The CDR3 protein is CASSSGMGNQPQHF. CDR3 nucleotides: TGCGCCAGCAGCTCGGGGATGGGCAATCAGCCCCAGCATTTT.

This clone was recorded only once. The chain is built from TRBV7-9 and TRBJ1-1; no reliable D call. Trimming cost V 5 bases and J 11 bases, with 15 bases left between them. Per germline, CDR1 SEHNR and CDR2 FQNEAQ (reference sequence). This CDR3 region has 12 residues. In DNA, the CDR3 is TGTGCCAGCAGCCACCGGAGTGATGGGGCTTTCTTT. Its translation is CASSHRSDGAFF.

The chain recombines TRBV30 with TRBJ2-7, with TRBD2 matching over 10 bases. The length of the CDR3 is 16 residues. The germline V gene has CDR1 GTSNPN and CDR2 SVGIG (reference sequence). V lost 0 bases to trimming and J lost 7 bases; unmatched junction nucleotides: 12. As DNA, the CDR3 is TGTGCCTGGAGTGTAAGAGGGGCTAGCGGGAGCCGGGAGCAGTACTTC. It codes for CAWSVRGASGSREQYF. Drawing the rest from reference TRBV30 and TRBJ2-7, the complete variable domain is SQTIHQWPATLVQPVGSPLSLECTVEGTSNPNLYWYRQAAGRGLQLLFYSVGIGQISSEVPQNLSASRPQDRQFILSSKKLLLSDSGFYLCAWSVRGASGSREQYFGPGTRLTVT.

CDR3 in DNA: TGTGCCAGCAGCATGGACAGGGCGATTGAAGCTTTCTTT. Its translation is CASSMDRAIEAFF. The V call is TRBV7-6, the J call TRBJ1-1; 8 nucleotides align to TRBD1. Germline-derived CDR1 and CDR2 are SGHVS and FNYEAQ. The length of the CDR3 is 13 residues. The J segment lost 7 bases and the V segment lost 5 bases, leaving 6 bases of the junction unmatched.

The CDR3: CASGMGQPYEQYF. The CDR3, as DNA: TGTGCCAGCGGGATGGGACAGCCCTACGAGCAGTACTTC. V gene TRBV28 combines with J gene TRBJ2-7; 7 bases are shared with TRBD1. Germline CDR1 is MDHEN and CDR2 is SYDVKM. The CDR3 runs to 13 residues. The ends lost 8 bases at V and 2 bases at J; junction bases unmatched: 6.

The chain employs TRBV18 and TRBJ1-2; 8 nucleotides agree with TRBD1. Unmatched junction bases numbered 4, after V lost 3 bases and J lost 7 bases. The length of the CDR3 is 13 residues. Per germline, CDR1 KGHSH and CDR2 LQKENI. CDR3 in DNA: TGTGCCAGCTCACCCCAGGGGGCCGTTGGCTACACCTTC. It is translated as CASSPQGAVGYTF.

This chain joins TRBV7-8 and TRBJ1-1; the D gene is possibly TRBD1 (6 bases). The CDR3 runs 14 residues. Looked up from germline, CDR1 is SGHVS and CDR2 is FQNEAQ. Trimming removed 9 bases at V and 2 bases at J, with 16 bases between. CDR3 residues: CASLPGQTNTEAFF. CDR3 bases: TGTGCCAGTCTCCCTGGACAGACTAACACTGAAGCTTTCTTT.

CDR3 coding DNA: TGCAGCGTGAAGCGGGGGGGCACGGAGCAGTTCTTC. Translated, it gives CSVKRGGTEQFF. The rearrangement joins TRBV29-1 to TRBJ2-1; 10 nucleotides line up with TRBD2. The ends lost 6 bases at V and 10 bases at J; junction bases unmatched: 6. CDR1 and CDR2 (germline): SQVTM, ANQGSEA. This CDR3 region has 12 residues.

V gene TRBV5-4 combines with J gene TRBJ2-6; D gene uncertain. The CDR3 length is 16 residues. Trimming pared 0 bases from V and 4 bases from J, leaving 11 bases between. Germline CDR1 is SGHNT and CDR2 is YYREEE (reference sequence). The CDR3 nucleotides read TGTGCCAGCAGCTTGGAATCTCTAGTAGGGGCCAACGTCCTGACTTTC. Its translation: CASSLESLVGANVLTF.

The chain links TRBV9 to TRBJ2-1; maybe TRBD2 (7 bases). Germline assignment: CDR1 SGDLS and CDR2 YYNGEE. V was clipped by 4 bases and J by 5 bases, with 22 bases between them. This CDR3 region has 17 residues. CDR3 DNA: TGTGCCAGCAGCAGGGGGGCGGGGGCCCCGAGCGACAATGAGCAGTTCTTC. Translating it yields CASSRGAGAPSDNEQFF.

J is TRBJ2-3 and V is TRBV9, with D maybe TRBD2 (6 bases). The germline CDR1 and CDR2 sequences are SGDLS and YYNGEE. CDR3 size: 17 residues. V gave up 0 bases and J gave up 2 bases, with 16 bases separating them. The DNA of the CDR3 is TGTGCCAGCAGCGTAGACGGTTGGGGCGGGGTCACAGATACGCAGTATTTT. Its translation is CASSVDGWGGVTDTQYF.

For this clone: This sample also contains other DNA sequences that code for the same CDR3. The CDR3 DNA sequence: TGTGCCAGCAGCGTAGGGGCAAACACTGAAGCTTTCTTT. Residues: CASSVGANTEAFF. The gene calls are TRBV9 and TRBJ1-1; unclear D gene. There are 13 residues in the CDR3. Trimming removed 0 bases from V and 2 bases from J, with 5 bases in between. Germline CDR1 SGDLS, CDR2 YYNGEE.

The V gene is TRBV5-4, the J gene TRBJ1-2; a weak D match, TRBD1 (5 bases). The V gene's germline CDR1 is SGHNT and CDR2 YYREEE (reference sequence). This CDR3 is built from 14 residues. V shed 1 base and J shed 3 bases, with 10 bases lying between them. The CDR3 DNA reads as TGTGCCAGCAGCTTGTGGGGGGTCGACTATGGCTACACCTTC. Its protein is CASSLWGVDYGYTF.

The chain joins TRBV28 to TRBJ1-2, with no clear D. V lost 5 bases and J lost 4, with 5 bases in between. CDR3 length: 11 residues. The germline gives CDR1 MDHEN, CDR2 SYDVKM. The CDR3: CASSTSYGYTF. The CDR3 DNA sequence: TGTGCCAGCAGTACCAGCTATGGCTACACCTTC.

This chain links TRBV4-2 with TRBJ2-1, with 14 bases identical to TRBD2. The ends lost 1 base at V and 8 bases at J; junction bases unmatched: 4. Germline V gene lookup returns CDR1 LGHNA and CDR2 YNFKEQ. This CDR3 is built from 16 residues. CDR3 DNA: TGTGCCAGCAGCCAAGGGACTAGCGGGAGGAATGATGAGCAGTTCTTC. Translated, it gives CASSQGTSGRNDEQFF.

This clone is a singleton in its sample. The gene calls are TRBV2 and TRBJ1-4; 8 bases are shared with TRBD1. The CDR3 totals 15 residues. The J segment lost 4 bases and the V segment lost 8 bases, leaving 9 bases of the junction unmatched. Per germline, CDR1 SNHLY and CDR2 FYNNEI. This chain's CDR3 is CASASDTGGNEKLFF. The CDR3 bases are TGTGCCAGCGCCTCTGATACAGGGGGTAATGAAAAACTGTTTTTT.

The rearrangement uses TRBV19 and TRBJ1-3; D remains unclear. Germline CDR1 reads LNHDA; CDR2 reads SQIVND (reference sequence). The CDR3 has 12 amino acids. V lost 3 bases, J lost 7 bases, and 7 bases lay in between. This CDR3 is CASSIHTNTIYF. The CDR3 nucleotides are TGTGCCAGTAGTATCCATACCAACACCATATATTTT.

V is TRBV2 and J is TRBJ1-5; D gene ambiguous. CDR3 size: 18 residues. V was cut by 1 base and J by 0 bases, with 16 bases left in between. The germline CDR1 and CDR2 sequences are SNHLY and FYNNEI. The DNA of the CDR3 is TGTGCCAGCAGTGAAGAGACCCCCGGGCTTTCTAGCAATCAGCCCCAGCATTTT. Protein sequence: CASSEETPGLSSNQPQHF.

The chain recombines TRBV15 with TRBJ1-2, with D perhaps TRBD1 (6 bases). Germline V gene sequence: CDR1 LNHNV, CDR2 YYDKDF (reference sequence). Trimming pared 5 bases from V and 8 bases from J, leaving 21 bases between. This CDR3 is built from 15 residues. The CDR3 reads CATSGGGSRAGGYTF. CDR3 DNA: TGTGCCACCAGCGGAGGGGGGAGCAGGGCAGGAGGCTACACCTTC.

This rearrangement joins TRBV5-1 to TRBJ1-1; D unclear. V was trimmed by 0 bases and J by 4 bases, leaving 7 bases between them. Germline V gene data show CDR1 as SGHRS and CDR2 as YFSETQ. The CDR3 loop spans 13 amino acids. The DNA of the CDR3 is TGCGCCAGCAGCTTGGAGGGCAGCACTGAAGCTTTCTTT. Protein product: CASSLEGSTEAFF.

As DNA, the CDR3 is TGCGCCAGCAGCTTGGCTAGCCAGCTGAACACTGAAGCTTTCTTT. Amino acid sequence: CASSLASQLNTEAFF. This rearrangement joins TRBV5-1 to TRBJ1-1, with D unresolved. Germline-derived CDR1 and CDR2 are SGHRS and YFSETQ. This CDR3 has 15 residues. V was cut by 0 bases and J by 0 bases, with 9 bases left in between.

The genes are TRBV7-6 and TRBJ2-7, with D possibly matching TRBD2 (5 bases). The V end lost 2 bases, the J end lost 4 bases, and 21 bases lay between the germline ends. The CDR3 contains 17 residues. Germline CDR1 is SGHVS and CDR2 is FNYEAQ. The CDR3 DNA reads as TGTGCCAGCAGCTTAATTCAATCGACCCTCGGGAATTACGAGCAGTACTTC. Protein sequence: CASSLIQSTLGNYEQYF.

The rearrangement uses TRBV4-3 and TRBJ2-7; a weak D match, TRBD1 (6 bases). The length of the CDR3 is 14 residues. Per germline, CDR1 LGHNA and CDR2 YSLEER. The V gene lost 3 bases and the J gene lost 1 base, with 10 bases spanning the gap. The CDR3 bases are TGCGCCAGCAGCCAGACAGGACTGTCCTACGAGCAGTACTTC. Amino acid sequence: CASSQTGLSYEQYF.